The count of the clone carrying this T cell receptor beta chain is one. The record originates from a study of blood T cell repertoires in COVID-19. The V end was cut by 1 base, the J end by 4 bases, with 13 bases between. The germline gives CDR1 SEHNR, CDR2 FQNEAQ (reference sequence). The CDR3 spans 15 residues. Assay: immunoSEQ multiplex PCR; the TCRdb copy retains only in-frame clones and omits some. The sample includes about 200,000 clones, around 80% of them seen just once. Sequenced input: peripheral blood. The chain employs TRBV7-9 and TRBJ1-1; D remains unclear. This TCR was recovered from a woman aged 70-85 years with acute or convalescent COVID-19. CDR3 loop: CASSLGPGFSTEAFF. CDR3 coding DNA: TGTGCCAGCAGCTTAGGTCCAGGATTTAGCACTGAAGCTTTCTTT.